This T cell receptor beta chain was found in a study of T-cell reconstitution after alpha-beta-depleted transplantation in children. There are 13 residues in the CDR3. Germline values: CDR1 SQVTM, CDR2 ANQGSEA. The trim removed 7 bases at V and 6 bases at J, leaving 10 bases unmatched. Preparation of the TCRbeta library was carried out with unique molecular identifiers. From the PCR reads, TCRdb called clonotypes with MiXCR, one entry per CDR3 protein. The sample lists a few hundred thousand distinct CDR3 sequences, over 10% occurring once. The source of this sequence is a male patient aged 5 to 17 who had a stem cell transplant for acute myeloid leukemia, so the T cells may come from the graft donor. The rearrangement uses TRBV29-1 and TRBJ2-3, with 7 positions matching TRBD2. This specimen was PBMCs, mostly from graft donor cells, taken 360 days after TCRalphabeta/CD19-depleted stem cell transplant. CDR3 sequence (DNA): TGCAGCGGGCGACTAGCATCATCGGATACGCAGTATTTT. It specifies CSGRLASSDTQYF.